The clone carrying this T cell receptor (beta chain) was counted between two and nine times. The CDR3 is 17 amino acids. Germline V gives CDR1 MGHRA, CDR2 YSYEKL. After removal of 1 base from V and 4 bases from J, the junction contained 4 bases not matched to a gene. Following RNA extraction, reverse transcription yielded cDNA that acted as the sequencing template. TCRdb's copy holds only in-frame clones and misses some; the assay was immunoSEQ multiplex PCR. The table records some 80,000 clones, around 61% of them present only once. This specimen comes from a study of CD8+ T cells in alopecia areata. Regarding treatment: oral pan-JAK inhibitor, 5-10 mg twice daily.

The TCR originated in a human donor with alopecia areata. The chain recombines TRBV4-1 with TRBJ2-2, with 12 bases lining up with TRBD2. The sequences come from CD8+ T cells sorted from blood, collected at week 24, from a patient treated with tofacitinib. The CDR3 reads CASSQGGTSGFTGELFF. DNA for the CDR3: TGCGCCAGCAGCCAAGGGGGGACTAGCGGGTTCACCGGGGAGCTGTTTTTT.